There are a few counts of the clone carrying this T cell receptor beta chain. Its antigen is as yet unknown. Trimming shortened V by 5 bases and J by 1 base, and 11 bases separated the two germline ends. This CDR3 comprises 14 residues. Germline-derived CDR1 and CDR2 are SEHNR and FQNEAQ (reference sequence). The data stem from a study of naive and memory T cell subsets. Study conclusions and caveats: Clonotypes here are unpaired alpha or beta chain sequences.

An equimolar mix of two oligonucleotides served as the beta constant-region primer for TRBC1 and TRBC2. The ligated cDNA underwent four PCR rounds using SP2 and nested alpha and beta constant-region primers. A 12-nucleotide UMI and the SP2 primer were added to the cDNA 3' end by oligonucleotide ligation. Each CDR3 protein gets one entry after TCRdb re-called the UMI-ligation and nested PCR reads with MiXCR. The repertoire holds tens of thousands of distinct CDR3 sequences, with approximately 17% as singletons. CD4 T cells were positively selected, then CD8 T cells from the CD4-negative fraction. This receptor was identified in a human donor in good health. The chain links TRBV7-9 to TRBJ1-1; D not certain. The sequenced sample consisted of effector memory CD4+ T cells from blood. Subset of the sample: effector memory, CD45RA- CD27-. In nucleotides, the CDR3 is TGTGCCAGCAGCAGGACCCAGAGGAACACTGAAGCTTTCTTT. It is translated as CASSRTQRNTEAFF.